The T cell receptor (beta chain) described here comes from a study of OX40 agonist ivuxolimab in advanced cancers. Study in general: The treatment was a fully human IgG2 OX40 agonist, ivuxolimab. Subjects had a mean age of roughly 60 years, with a range of roughly 20 to 79; less than 90% were male. Partial response was recorded in three patients: one hepatocellular carcinoma and two cutaneous melanoma cases. Broader study findings: Clonal expansion by week 6 occurred in CD4+ and CD8+ blood T cells (at 0.1 to 3.0 mg/kg).

TCRdb keeps only in-frame clones here, not all; method: immunoSEQ multiplex PCR. Here the sample spans 83,000 or so clones, 84% being singletons. Notes on this clone: Antigen: not known.

The CDR3 covers 11 residues. The germline CDR1 and CDR2 sequences are LNHDA and SQIVND (reference sequence). The ends were cut back, 9 bases at V and 3 bases at J, with 8 bases in the middle. The sequence came from an adult with an advanced solid tumor such as melanoma, head and neck, liver or kidney cancer. This specimen consisted of CD4+ or CD8+ T cells sorted from blood, obtained in a trial of the OX40 agonist ivuxolimab. The rearrangement joins TRBV19 to TRBJ1-1; D ambiguous. The CDR3 coding sequence is TGTGCCAGCCTCCAACACACTGAAGCTTTCTTT. It codes for CASLQHTEAFF.